This T cell receptor beta chain stems from a study of shared clonotypes between healthy human individuals. Overall study findings and caveats: Naive subsets generally exceeded memory subsets in estimated richness.

The method was immunoSEQ multiplex PCR; TCRdb's version includes in-frame clones alone and lacks a portion of them. The data show over 950,000 clones, with approximately 77% seen just once and approximately 0.9% held by the top ten. On this clone: The antigen remains undetermined.

The clonotype originates from a man younger than 35 in good health. Some clones in this sample may be carry-over from other donors' samples. Sequences were obtained from memory CD4+ T cells from PBMCs. Subset noted: CD45RA-negative fraction.

The CDR3 DNA is TGTGCCAGCAGACAATTTCTGAGCTCCTACAATGAGCAGTTCTTC. It translates to CASRQFLSSYNEQFF. The chain recombines TRBV27 with TRBJ2-1; D call uncertain. The V gene's germline CDR1 is MNHEY and CDR2 SMNVEV (reference sequence). V dropped 6 bases and J dropped 0 bases, with 12 bases sitting between them. This CDR3 has 15 amino acids.